This TCR beta chain was identified in a study of OX40 agonist ivuxolimab in advanced cancers. Clones were read by immunoSEQ multiplex PCR, and TCRdb kept only the in-frame ones, dropping some. The data hold fewer than 13,000 clones, with around three quarters observed a single time. Study-wide results and caveats: Expanded peripheral T-cell antigen specificity went undetermined. It was also the case that some nonresponders had low normalized T-cell clonal expansion.

In regard to this clone: Its antigen remains unidentified.

This CDR3 is built from 15 residues. Germline loops: CDR1 SGHVS, CDR2 FQNEAQ. V dropped 7 bases and J dropped 2 bases, with 15 bases sitting between them. The chain links TRBV7-8 to TRBJ2-1; D may be TRBD2 (5 bases). Source: CD4+ or CD8+ T cells sorted from blood, taken in a trial of the OX40 agonist ivuxolimab. The TCR sequence derives from an adult with an advanced solid tumor such as melanoma, head and neck, liver or kidney cancer. The chain's CDR3 is CASNRPGNPYNEQFF. As DNA, the CDR3 is TGTGCCAGCAACCGACCCGGGAACCCCTACAATGAGCAGTTCTTC.